This is a list of T cell receptor beta chains from one sample in a study of T cells after yellow fever vaccination. A single record per CDR3 protein comes from TCRdb applying MiXCR to the 5' RACE reads. The sample lists about 310,000 distinct CDR3 sequences; 3% to 4.5% were seen once. The sequencing here drew on PBMCs, taken on the day of the yellow fever booster vaccination. All receptors derive from a man aged 18 to 30 who received the YFV17D yellow fever vaccine. The CDR3 runs from the conserved cysteine through the conserved F or W. A D gene is named only where the DNA matches it firmly. Rows give clone size only sometimes, using once, few, many, or a class for an expanded clone.

abundance	j_gene	v_gene	d_gene	CDR3nt	CDR3aa
many	TRBJ2-3	TRBV7-9	TRBD2	TGTGCCAGCAGCATCCTAACTAGCGGGGGAACAGATACGCAGTATTTT	CASSILTSGGTDTQYF
many	TRBJ2-7	TRBV20-1	TRBD2	TGCAGTGCTAGAATGGCTAGCGGGTTACCCTACGAGCAGTACTTC	CSARMASGLPYEQYF
many	TRBJ1-1	TRBV5-1	.	TGCGCCAGCAGCTTAGTTAGAAGCGCCGAGAACACTGAAGCTTTCTTT	CASSLVRSAENTEAFF
few	TRBJ2-4	TRBV6-2/TRBV6-3	.	TGTGCCAGCAGATCCGGGGGGCCCTATTTTAAAAACATTCAGTACTTC	CASRSGGPYFKNIQYF
many	TRBJ2-3	TRBV11-1	.	TGTGCCAGCAGCTTCACTCGCCTCTTCACAGATACGCAGTATTTT	CASSFTRLFTDTQYF
.	TRBJ1-1	TRBV7-3	.	TGTGCCAGCAGCACCTTCGGGACACTGAACACTGAAGCTTTCTTT	CASSTFGTLNTEAFF
few	TRBJ1-6	TRBV15	.	TGTGCCACCAGCCCACCCTTCCCCGGGCCGAGAAATTCACCCCTCCACTTT	CATSPPFPGPRNSPLHF
many	TRBJ1-2	TRBV20-1	.	TGCAGTGCTAGAGAGGGACGGATCGATGGCTACACCTTC	CSAREGRIDGYTF
few	TRBJ1-4	TRBV7-2	TRBD1	TGTGCCAGCAGCCGAGCAGGGGGGGATGAAAAACTGTTTTTT	CASSRAGGDEKLFF
few	TRBJ2-3	TRBV20-1	TRBD2	TGCAGTGCTGCCCAGGGACTAGCGGGGGGAGGGACGCAGTATTTT	CSAAQGLAGGGTQYF
many	TRBJ2-5	TRBV20-1	TRBD1	TGCAGTGCTAGATCCGGGACAGGGCCAGAGACCCAGTACTTC	CSARSGTGPETQYF
many	TRBJ2-1	TRBV4-3	TRBD2	TGCGCCAGCAGCGGCGGGACTAGCTCCTACAATGAGCAGTTCTTC	CASSGGTSSYNEQFF
many	TRBJ2-3	TRBV7-2	.	TGTGCCAGCGAACGTCCTAGCACAGATACGCAGTATTTT	CASERPSTDTQYF
many	TRBJ1-6	TRBV12-3/TRBV12-4	TRBD1	TGTGCCAGCAGGGATCCTCAGGGGGCCTATAATTCACCCCTCCACTTT	CASRDPQGAYNSPLHF
many	TRBJ2-5	TRBV20-1	.	TGCAGTGCCAAAAGCCTCCGGGGGGCTCCAGAGACCCAGTACTTC	CSAKSLRGAPETQYF
many	TRBJ1-6	TRBV5-1	TRBD1	TGCGCCAGCAGCCAAAGAACAGGGGAAACGTGGAATTCACCCCTCCACTTT	CASSQRTGETWNSPLHF
many	TRBJ2-3	TRBV24-1	TRBD2	TGTGCCACCAGTGATTTCGCGGGGGGGCCGGCAGATACGCAGTATTTT	CATSDFAGGPADTQYF
.	TRBJ2-2	TRBV5-1	.	TGCGCCAGCAGCTTGGCCGAAGGGTCAACCGGGGAGCTGTTTTTT	CASSLAEGSTGELFF
few	TRBJ2-1	TRBV7-2	TRBD2	TGTGCCAGCAGCTTGGGCGGGGGGCCCCACAATGAGCAGTTCTTC	CASSLGGGPHNEQFF
.	TRBJ1-1	TRBV12-3/TRBV12-4	.	TGTGCCAGCAACGAGGTCACTGATGCAGCTTTCTTT	CASNEVTDAAFF
many	TRBJ1-5	TRBV4-1	TRBD1	TGCGCCAGCAGCCAAGAGACAGGGTCGGGCAATCAGCCCCAGCATTTT	CASSQETGSGNQPQHF
.	TRBJ2-1	TRBV6-2/TRBV6-3	TRBD1	TGTGCCAGCAGTTACGGCGTCGGGACAGGGTACAATGAGCAGTTCTTC	CASSYGVGTGYNEQFF
.	TRBJ2-5	TRBV25-1	.	TGTGCCAGTCGTCCAGGGGCAGAGACCCAGTACTTC	CASRPGAETQYF
many	TRBJ2-2	TRBV7-7	.	TGTGCCAGCCAGGGAAACACCGGGGAGCTGTTTTTT	CASQGNTGELFF
.	TRBJ1-2	TRBV11-2	TRBD1	TGTGCCAGCAGCCCGACAGGGTTGGACGGCTACACCTTC	CASSPTGLDGYTF
.	TRBJ2-1	TRBV11-2	TRBD2	TGTGCCAGCAGCTTAGCAGTCTTTAGCGGGGGGGCCCGAGAGCAGTTCTTC	CASSLAVFSGGAREQFF
many	TRBJ1-2	TRBV27	TRBD1	TGTGCCAGCCGGCACAGGGGTTATGACTATGGCTACACCTTC	CASRHRGYDYGYTF
.	TRBJ1-3	TRBV29-1	.	TGCAGCGTTGTAAGCTCTGGAAACACCATATATTTT	CSVVSSGNTIYF
many	TRBJ2-5	TRBV20-1	.	TGCAGTGCTACCCAAGAGACCCAGTACTTC	CSATQETQYF
few	TRBJ2-4	TRBV27	.	TGTGCCAGCAGTTTTTCCGGACAGAATCTAGCCAAAAACATTCAGTACTTC	CASSFSGQNLAKNIQYF
many	TRBJ1-2	TRBV5-1	.	TGCGCCAGCAGCGGACAAGGGGGGGACTATGGCTACACCTTC	CASSGQGGDYGYTF
.	TRBJ1-2	TRBV7-2	.	TGTGCCAGCAGCTTAGTCGGTGGGGAAAACTATGGCTACACCTTC	CASSLVGGENYGYTF
.	TRBJ1-1	TRBV29-1	.	TGCAGCGTTGACTCAGGGCTGGGTACTGAAGCTTTCTTT	CSVDSGLGTEAFF
.	TRBJ2-7	TRBV12-3/TRBV12-4	.	TGTGCCAGCAGCGAGCTTAAGGCAGGGACCGAGCAGTACTTC	CASSELKAGTEQYF
many	TRBJ2-5	TRBV27	.	TGTGCCAGCAGTTTACTTGGCATGGGGGAGACCCAGTACTTC	CASSLLGMGETQYF
.	TRBJ2-5	TRBV2	TRBD2	TGTGCCAGCAACGTCCGGACTAGCGGTAGCCAAGAGACCCAGTACTTC	CASNVRTSGSQETQYF
few	TRBJ1-5	TRBV15	.	TGTGCCACCAGCTACAGGGTTGGGTATAGCAATCAGCCCCAGCATTTT	CATSYRVGYSNQPQHF
many	TRBJ1-1	TRBV29-1	.	TGCAGCGTTGACAGGGCCTACACTGAAGCTTTCTTT	CSVDRAYTEAFF
few	TRBJ2-3	TRBV12-3/TRBV12-4	.	TGTGCCAGCAGCACCCCCCCAGATACGCAGTATTTT	CASSTPPDTQYF
many	TRBJ2-4	TRBV11-2	.	TGTGCCAGCAGCTCGGACAGCCTAAACATTCAGTACTTC	CASSSDSLNIQYF
many	TRBJ2-3	TRBV7-2	.	TGTGCCGTGGGGACGGGCACAGATACGCAGTATTTT	CAVGTGTDTQYF
many	TRBJ1-1	TRBV7-9	TRBD1	TGTGCCAGCAGCTGGACAGGGGTCGACCAATTAAACACTGAAGCTTTCTTT	CASSWTGVDQLNTEAFF
many	TRBJ2-5	TRBV4-1	TRBD2	TGCGCCAGCAGCCAATTCCTAGCGGGGGGGCAAGAGACCCAGTACTTC	CASSQFLAGGQETQYF
.	TRBJ2-3	TRBV15	TRBD2	TGTGCCACCAGCAGAGCCAGAGTAGCGGGGAGAGATACGCAGTATTTT	CATSRARVAGRDTQYF
.	TRBJ2-3	TRBV14	.	TGTGCCAGCAGCCAAGAAGATCGGGACTTCCCAGATACGCAGTATTTT	CASSQEDRDFPDTQYF
.	TRBJ2-3	TRBV19	.	TGTGCCAGTAGTCCGCTAGTCTGGGCGTCGGATACGCAGTATTTT	CASSPLVWASDTQYF
few	TRBJ2-5	TRBV5-1	.	TGCGCCAGCAGCTTCAGGCACGAAGAGACCCAGTACTTC	CASSFRHEETQYF
many	TRBJ1-4	TRBV21-1	.	TGTGCCAGCTCCGGTGCAACTAATGAAAAACTGTTTTTT	CASSGATNEKLFF
many	TRBJ2-1	TRBV9	.	TGTGCCAGCAGCGTAGGATTCGGGAATGAGCAGTTCTTC	CASSVGFGNEQFF
.	TRBJ1-6	TRBV7-9	TRBD1	TGTGCCAGCAGCCCTACGGGGACAGATTCACCCCTCCACTTT	CASSPTGTDSPLHF
few	TRBJ2-6	TRBV5-1	.	TGCGCCAGCAGCTTTTTTCGAGAAGCTGGGGCCAACGTCCTGACTTTC	CASSFFREAGANVLTF
many	TRBJ2-5	TRBV9	.	TGTGCCAGCAGCGTAGATGGCAGGGTGACGGAGACCCAGTACTTC	CASSVDGRVTETQYF
few	TRBJ1-2	TRBV7-2	.	TGTGCCAGCAGCCTCTTCGATGCGGGGGCGCGAGGCTACACCTTC	CASSLFDAGARGYTF
many	TRBJ2-7	TRBV20-1	TRBD1	TGCAGTGCTAGACCACAGGGGTTGACCTACGAGCAGTACTTC	CSARPQGLTYEQYF
many	TRBJ1-2	TRBV4-1	.	TGCGCCAGCAGCCAAGTTTCCGGGGCCTATGGCTACACCTTC	CASSQVSGAYGYTF